The 2 T cell receptor beta chains given below trace back to one sample, sequenced in a study of identical twins. From the 5' RACE reads, TCRdb called clonotypes with MiXCR, one entry per CDR3 protein. This table has about 690,000 distinct CDR3 sequences, about 20% appearing once. The data were also submitted as part of a second study, on T cells expressing NK-cell markers.

The sample comprised PBMCs. Receptors originate from a woman aged 18-29 years in good health.

This clonotype was observed a handful of times. The rearrangement links TRBV12-3 or TRBV12-4 to TRBJ1-5; the match to TRBD1 covers 8 bases. The CDR3 length is 14 residues. The ends lost 8 bases at V and 7 bases at J; junction bases unmatched: 10. DNA for the CDR3: TGTGCCAGCTCCAAGGACAGGGCAGGGCAGCCCCAGCATTTT. This encodes CASSKDRAGQPQHF.

This chain links TRBV11-2 with TRBJ2-7; 10 bases are a match to TRBD2. Looked up from germline, CDR1 is SGHAT and CDR2 is FQNNGV. The CDR3 totals 19 residues. V lost 3 bases to trimming and J lost 1 base; unmatched junction nucleotides: 15. The CDR3 DNA reads TGTGCCAGCAGCTTCCGGACTAGCGGCGGAGGGGGGATATCCTACGAGCAGTACTTC. Its protein is CASSFRTSGGGGISYEQYF.